The 5 T cell receptor beta chains below were found in one sample sequenced in a study of shared clonotypes between healthy human individuals. Generated by immunoSEQ multiplex PCR, the TCRdb table keeps only in-frame clones and is missing some. This table has 800,000 to 1,200,000 clones, approximately 78% appearing once. Sequenced sample: memory CD4+ T cells from PBMCs. Subset denoted: CD45RA-negative fraction. Receptor source: a man aged 18-30 years in good health. Some clones in this sample may be carry-over from other donors' samples.

The V call is TRBV5-1, the J call TRBJ2-7; 8 nucleotides align to TRBD2. The CDR3 consists of 13 residues. Germline-derived CDR1 and CDR2 are SGHRS and YFSETQ. With 0 bases clipped from V and 6 bases from J, the junction kept 2 bases outside the gene matches. The CDR3 DNA follows: TGCGCCAGCAGCTTGGGCGGGAGGCCCGAGCAGTACTTC. Translation: CASSLGGRPEQYF.

The chain combines TRBV4-1 with TRBJ2-1; 9 nucleotides align to TRBD2. The CDR3 has 16 amino acids. CDR1 and CDR2 from the germline V gene are MGHRA and YSYEKL. Losses at the gene ends were 0 bases for V and 2 bases for J; bases not matched to a gene: 2. The chain's CDR3 is CASSQEASGTYNEQFF. In nucleotides, the CDR3 is TGCGCCAGCAGCCAAGAGGCTAGCGGGACCTACAATGAGCAGTTCTTC.

This chain joins TRBV15 and TRBJ1-1, with no clear D. Germline assignment: CDR1 LNHNV and CDR2 YYDKDF (reference sequence). CDR3 length equals 14 residues. The germline V and J ends were trimmed by 0 bases and 0 bases, with 5 bases remaining between them. The CDR3 reads CATSRDWVNTEAFF. For the CDR3, the DNA is TGTGCCACCAGCAGAGATTGGGTGAACACTGAAGCTTTCTTT.

The chain combines TRBV2 with TRBJ2-1; 11 nucleotides agree with TRBD2. Germline CDR1 is SNHLY and CDR2 is FYNNEI. V shed 5 bases, J shed 5 bases, and the junction held 5 bases outside the gene matches. This CDR3 region has 15 residues. The CDR3 region has the DNA TGTGCCAGCAGTCCACTAGCGGGAGTAAACAATGAGCAGTTCTTC. It yields the protein CASSPLAGVNNEQFF.

This rearrangement joins TRBV28 to TRBJ1-3; D is possibly TRBD1 (6 bases). Germline V gene sequence: CDR1 MDHEN, CDR2 SYDVKM. This CDR3 has 16 amino acids. Trimming cost V 2 bases and J 5 bases, with 16 bases left between them. Written as DNA, the CDR3 is TGTGCCAGCAGTTTACGGTCGGACAGAAGGAGAAACACCATATATTTT. Its translation is CASSLRSDRRRNTIYF.